The next 28 T cell receptor beta chains were all read from a single sample in a study of blood T cell repertoires in COVID-19. The data were produced by immunoSEQ multiplex PCR, yet TCRdb's version contains in-frame clones alone and is incomplete. The repertoire holds over 200,000 clones, with about 90% as singletons. The sample was PBMCs or T cells enriched from blood (not recorded which). The receptors derive from a man aged 25-45 years who had recovered from COVID-19.

In its sample, this clone was seen a few times. The rearrangement links TRBV14 to TRBJ1-3; the D gene is possibly TRBD1 (6 bases). Trimming pared 1 base from V and 1 base from J, leaving 11 bases between. The CDR3 extends over 16 amino acids. The germline V gene encodes CDR1 SGHDN and CDR2 FVKESK. In DNA form, the CDR3 reads TGTGCCAGCAGCCAAGCAACAGGGCTTTCTGGAAACACCATATATTTT. Encoded protein: CASSQATGLSGNTIYF.

This clone was seen once. The chain combines TRBV29-1 with TRBJ1-3, with D perhaps matching TRBD1 (6 bases). CDR1 SQVTM and CDR2 ANQGSEA come from the germline V gene. V was trimmed by 6 bases and J by 6 bases, leaving 15 bases between them. This CDR3 is built from 13 residues. The CDR3 DNA is TGCAGCGTCAGCCGGGACAAAACAAACACCATATATTTT. It codes for CSVSRDKTNTIYF.

The chain links TRBV19 to TRBJ1-2, with D maybe TRBD1 (6 bases). CDR1 LNHDA and CDR2 SQIVND come from the germline V gene (reference sequence). CDR3 length: 16 amino acids. The V end was cut by 5 bases, the J end by 5 bases, with 21 bases between. The DNA for the CDR3 is TGTGCCAGTAGTGCCCTGGGCCAGGGGCTAGGGTATGGCTACACCTTC. Translation: CASSALGQGLGYGYTF.

The chain recombines TRBV5-4 with TRBJ2-3; D perhaps matches TRBD2 (7 bases). Germline-derived CDR1 and CDR2 are SGHNT and YYREEE (reference sequence). V lost 4 bases to trimming and J lost 7 bases, with 16 bases between them. The CDR3 is made up of 14 amino acids. CDR3 sequence (DNA): TGTGCCAGCAGCGGCGGGGGCAGGGCACATACGCAGTATTTT. The encoded protein is CASSGGGRAHTQYF.

This clone appeared a single time. This rearrangement joins TRBV27 to TRBJ1-6; D is possibly TRBD1 (6 bases). CDR1 and CDR2 from the germline V gene are MNHEY and SMNVEV (reference sequence). The V end was cut by 2 bases, the J end by 4 bases, with 9 bases between. The CDR3 totals 15 residues. The CDR3 loop is CASSLEGGYNSPLHF. The CDR3 nucleotides read TGTGCCAGCAGTTTAGAAGGGGGATATAATTCACCCCTCCACTTT.

The genes are TRBV6-2 or TRBV6-3 and TRBJ2-2; D is unclear. The V end was cut by 6 bases, the J end by 6 bases, with 5 bases between. Germline V gene data show CDR1 as MNHEY and CDR2 as SVGEGT. The CDR3 is 11 residues long. The CDR3 protein is CASSLAGELFF. CDR3 bases: TGTGCCAGCAGCTTAGCCGGGGAGCTGTTTTTT.

The V and J genes are TRBV5-1 and TRBJ2-5; possibly TRBD2 for D (5 bases). Germline values: CDR1 SGHRS, CDR2 YFSETQ. V shed 4 bases and J shed 1 base, with 14 bases lying between them. The CDR3 covers 15 residues. The CDR3 loop is CASSPRPGTQETQYF. The CDR3, as DNA: TGCGCCAGCAGCCCCAGACCGGGAACCCAAGAGACCCAGTACTTC.

This clone came up a few times. This chain links TRBV19 with TRBJ1-4; 8 positions match TRBD1. CDR3 length: 15 residues. Losses at the gene ends were 2 bases for V and 6 bases for J; bases not matched to a gene: 5. Germline V gene lookup returns CDR1 LNHDA and CDR2 SQIVND (reference sequence). The CDR3 nucleotides are TGTGCCAGTAGTATAATTTCGACAGGGGATGAAAAACTGTTTTTT. Its translation is CASSIISTGDEKLFF.

This clone has more than one count but fewer than ten. V gene TRBV27 combines with J gene TRBJ2-1; 9 nucleotides agree with TRBD2. The CDR3 covers 15 residues. J was trimmed by 6 bases and V by 3 bases; bases with no gene match: 6. CDR1 is MNHEY, CDR2 SMNVEV, per germline (reference sequence). CDR3 in amino acids: CASSFQTSGGNEQFF. For the CDR3, the DNA is TGTGCCAGCAGTTTTCAGACTAGCGGAGGCAATGAGCAGTTCTTC.

The chain has TRBV4-2 and TRBJ1-1; TRBD1 is a possible D gene (6 bases). Germline CDR1 is LGHNA and CDR2 is YNFKEQ. The CDR3 loop spans 13 amino acids. V lost 7 bases and J 7 bases, leaving 16 bases between the germline ends. CDR3 sequence reads: CASTGQGQFEAFF. The CDR3 DNA reads as TGTGCCAGCACGGGACAAGGACAGTTTGAAGCTTTCTTT.

This rearrangement joins TRBV5-5 to TRBJ2-1; D possibly corresponds to TRBD2 (6 bases). V lost 2 bases to trimming and J lost 0 bases, with 21 bases between them. The CDR3 has 19 residues. Germline assignment: CDR1 SGHKS and CDR2 YYEKEE (reference sequence). CDR3 nucleotides: TGTGCCAGCAGCTTCCGTCTAGCGTCAACCCAGAGCTCCTACAATGAGCAGTTCTTC. It translates to CASSFRLASTQSSYNEQFF.

The J gene is TRBJ1-1, the V gene TRBV18; 9 bases are a match to TRBD1. The CDR3 spans 16 residues. The V and J ends lost 3 bases and 3 bases, in that order; junction bases with no gene match: 8. CDR1 and CDR2 (germline): KGHSH, LQKENI. In DNA, the CDR3 is TGTGCCAGCTCACCGGAACAGGGGGCGCTGGACACTGAAGCTTTCTTT. The encoded protein is CASSPEQGALDTEAFF.

The V and J genes are TRBV28 and TRBJ1-2; D may be TRBD1 (5 bases). The CDR3 spans 15 residues. The germline V gene has CDR1 MDHEN and CDR2 SYDVKM. V gave up 3 bases and J gave up 0 bases, with 11 bases separating them. In nucleotides, the CDR3 is TGTGCCAGCAGTTTTATCGGGGGAGCTAACTATGGCTACACCTTC. This codes for CASSFIGGANYGYTF.

This clone has a single count. The chain has TRBV4-1 and TRBJ1-2; TRBD1 agrees at 10 bases. This CDR3 spans 15 amino acids. The germline CDR1 and CDR2 sequences are MGHRA and YSYEKL. The V and J ends lost 3 bases and 5 bases, in that order; junction bases with no gene match: 6. The CDR3 sequence is CASSHEGTGVYGYTF. The DNA of the CDR3 is TGCGCCAGCAGCCACGAAGGGACAGGGGTATATGGCTACACCTTC.

The gene calls are TRBV11-2 and TRBJ2-7; tentatively, D is TRBD1 (6 bases). Trimming removed 1 base from V and 6 bases from J, with 19 bases in between. CDR1 SGHAT and CDR2 FQNNGV come from the germline V gene. The CDR3 sequence is 16 residues long. As DNA, the CDR3 is TGTGCCAGCAGCTTAGGGGGGATAACAGGGAAACGCGAGCAGTACTTC. Amino acids: CASSLGGITGKREQYF. Full variable domain (missing parts from reference TRBV11-2 and TRBJ2-7): EAGVAQSPRYKIIEKRQSVAFWCNPISGHATLYWYQQILGQGPKLLIQFQNNGVVDDSQLPKDRFSAERLKGVDSTLKIQPAKLEDSAVYLCASSLGGITGKREQYFGPGTRLTVT.

The gene calls are TRBV20-1 and TRBJ1-6, with 7 bases fitting TRBD1. Per germline, CDR1 DFQATT and CDR2 SNEGSKA (reference sequence). V lost 3 bases, J lost 8 bases, and 4 bases stayed unmatched. The CDR3 runs 13 residues. The CDR3 loop reads CSASDQGDSPLHF. The CDR3 DNA sequence: TGCAGTGCTAGTGACCAGGGGGATTCACCCCTCCACTTT.

V usage is TRBV25-1 and J usage is TRBJ2-3; TRBD2 matches 10 bases. There are 15 residues in the CDR3. The germline gives CDR1 MGHDK, CDR2 SYGVNS. Losses at the gene ends were 4 bases for V and 2 bases for J; bases not matched to a gene: 3. The CDR3 loop is CASSGTSGFTDTQYF. For the CDR3, the DNA is TGTGCCAGCAGTGGGACTAGCGGATTCACAGATACGCAGTATTTT.

V and J are TRBV18 and TRBJ2-7, with D maybe TRBD1 (5 bases). The length of the CDR3 is 13 residues. CDR1 and CDR2 (germline): KGHSH, LQKENI. Trimming pared 2 bases from V and 5 bases from J, leaving 10 bases between. This chain's CDR3 is CASSPTQGNEQYF. In nucleotides, the CDR3 is TGTGCCAGCTCACCAACTCAGGGTAACGAGCAGTACTTC.

V and J are TRBV30 and TRBJ1-6; weak D call: TRBD1 (6 bases). Germline CDR1 reads GTSNPN; CDR2 reads SVGIG (reference sequence). This CDR3 region has 16 residues. The V end lost 2 bases, the J end lost 9 bases, and 20 bases lay between the germline ends. The CDR3 DNA follows: TGTGCCTGGAGTACAATGGGGGCGTTTGTTGGTTCACCCCTCCACTTT. It codes for CAWSTMGAFVGSPLHF.

This clone showed up just a few times. The chain recombines TRBV4-3 with TRBJ1-6; the match to TRBD1 covers 11 bases. The CDR3 extends over 14 amino acids. Germline lookup yields CDR1 LGHNA and CDR2 YSLEER. The V gene end was trimmed by 4 bases and the J gene end by 9 bases; junction bases not matched to a gene: 2. The CDR3 loop reads CASSLGQGGSPLHF. For the CDR3, the DNA is TGCGCCAGCAGCCTGGGACAGGGGGGTTCACCCCTCCACTTT.

A single count supports this clone. V and J are TRBV5-4 and TRBJ2-1, with 10 nucleotides matching TRBD2. Trimming cost V 1 base and J 7 bases; bases outside gene matches: 2. Germline CDR1 and CDR2: SGHNT and YYREEE (reference sequence). The CDR3 sequence is 14 residues long. The DNA of the CDR3 is TGTGCCAGCAGCTTGTCTAGCGGGGGAAATGAGCAGTTCTTC. This translates into CASSLSSGGNEQFF.

This chain links TRBV5-4 with TRBJ2-2, with 9 bases lining up with TRBD2. Germline loops: CDR1 SGHNT, CDR2 YYREEE (reference sequence). J lost 5 bases, V lost 3 bases, and 5 bases had no gene match. The CDR3 is 15 residues long. CDR3 sequence: CASSSAGGATGELFF. For the CDR3, the DNA is TGTGCCAGCAGCTCGGCGGGGGGGGCGACCGGGGAGCTGTTTTTT.

The rearrangement uses TRBV9 and TRBJ2-5, with D perhaps TRBD2 (5 bases). Germline V gene data show CDR1 as SGDLS and CDR2 as YYNGEE. V lost 1 base and J 5 bases, leaving 12 bases between the germline ends. The CDR3 loop spans 14 amino acids. The CDR3 region has the DNA TGTGCCAGCAGCGTATCACGGGGTCGGGAGACCCAGTACTTC. Protein: CASSVSRGRETQYF.

The DNA of the CDR3 is TGTGCCAGCAGCCCTCTCCTAGCGGGGACCGATGAGCAGTTCTTC. It codes for CASSPLLAGTDEQFF. The chain combines TRBV3-1 (or the pseudogene TRBV3-2) with TRBJ2-1, with 9 bases identical to TRBD2. V dropped 4 bases and J dropped 8; count of bases not matched to a gene: 9. Germline assignment: CDR1 LGHDT and CDR2 YNNKEL (reference sequence). This CDR3 contains 15 residues.

This chain uses TRBV4-2 with TRBJ2-7; 9 bases agree with TRBD2. Per germline, CDR1 LGHNA and CDR2 YNFKEQ. V shed 1 base, J shed 0 bases, and the junction held 4 bases outside the gene matches. The CDR3 consists of 16 residues. Here the CDR3 reads CASSQGLAGLSYEQYF. The CDR3 coding sequence is TGTGCCAGCAGCCAAGGGCTAGCGGGGCTCTCCTACGAGCAGTACTTC.

CDR3 sequence: CASSLLPQKAKNIQYF. The CDR3 region has the DNA TGTGCCAGCAGTTTGTTGCCACAAAAAGCCAAAAACATTCAGTACTTC. This rearrangement joins TRBV28 to TRBJ2-4; no clear D gene. V lost 3 bases and J 0 bases, leaving 12 bases between the germline ends. CDR3 length equals 16 residues. Germline assignment: CDR1 MDHEN and CDR2 SYDVKM.

The chain uses TRBV6-5 and TRBJ2-1; 11 bases fit TRBD2. This CDR3 comprises 15 residues. With V trimmed by 2 bases and J by 6 bases, 3 bases remained unmatched. Germline V gives CDR1 MNHEY, CDR2 SVGAGI. The CDR3 loop reads CASSYGLAGGNEQFF. The CDR3 DNA reads TGTGCCAGCAGTTACGGGCTAGCGGGGGGCAATGAGCAGTTCTTC.

The V gene is TRBV15, the J gene TRBJ2-3, with a possible D match to TRBD1 (6 bases). Per germline, CDR1 LNHNV and CDR2 YYDKDF (reference sequence). V gave up 0 bases and J gave up 1 base, with 11 bases separating them. The CDR3 extends over 16 amino acids. CDR3: CATSRDRGPGTDTQYF. CDR3 DNA sequence: TGTGCCACCAGCAGAGACAGGGGTCCCGGCACAGATACGCAGTATTTT.